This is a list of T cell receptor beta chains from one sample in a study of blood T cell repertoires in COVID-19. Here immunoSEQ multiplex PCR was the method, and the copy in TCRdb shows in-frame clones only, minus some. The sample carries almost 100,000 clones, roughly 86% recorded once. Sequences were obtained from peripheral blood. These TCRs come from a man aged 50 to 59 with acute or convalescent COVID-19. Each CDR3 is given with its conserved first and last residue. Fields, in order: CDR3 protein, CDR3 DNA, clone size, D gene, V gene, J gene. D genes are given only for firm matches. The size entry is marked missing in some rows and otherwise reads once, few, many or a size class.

CDR3: CASSRDRGTDTQYF; DNA: TGTGCCAGCAGCCGGGACAGGGGCACAGATACGCAGTATTTT; size: once; D: TRBD1; V: TRBV7-8; J: TRBJ2-3
CDR3: CASSQIGGFEQYF; DNA: TGCGCCAGCAGCCAAATTGGAGGGTTCGAGCAGTACTTC; size: few; D: .; V: TRBV4-1; J: TRBJ2-7
CDR3: CATSSDLNSGYPYGYTF; DNA: TGTGCCACCAGCAGCGATCTTAACAGCGGCTATCCCTATGGCTACACCTTC; size: .; D: .; V: TRBV15; J: TRBJ1-2
CDR3: CSVETGSGWGYEKLFF; DNA: TGCAGCGTTGAGACAGGGAGTGGTTGGGGATATGAAAAACTGTTTTTT; size: once; D: TRBD1; V: TRBV29-1; J: TRBJ1-4
CDR3: CASISARGKDTQYF; DNA: TGTGCCAGCATTTCCGCCAGGGGCAAAGATACGCAGTATTTT; size: few; D: .; V: TRBV2; J: TRBJ2-3
CDR3: CASSFRQGASYEQYF; DNA: TGTGCCAGCAGCTTCCGACAGGGGGCCTCCTACGAGCAGTACTTC; size: .; D: TRBD1; V: TRBV11-2; J: TRBJ2-7
CDR3: CASRAAAGFVSTEAFF; DNA: TGCGCCAGCAGGGCGGCGGCAGGGTTTGTGAGCACTGAAGCTTTCTTT; size: .; D: .; V: TRBV5-1; J: TRBJ1-1
CDR3: CASSSSGAGANVLTF; DNA: TGTGCCAGCAGTAGCTCCGGGGCTGGGGCCAACGTCCTGACTTTC; size: few; D: .; V: TRBV28; J: TRBJ2-6
CDR3: CSASGGYTF; DNA: TGCAGTGCTAGCGGGGGCTACACCTTC; size: few; D: .; V: TRBV20-1; J: TRBJ1-2
CDR3: CASSSRDSYGYTF; DNA: TGCGCCAGCAGTTCCCGGGACAGCTATGGCTACACCTTC; size: once; D: TRBD1; V: TRBV5-1; J: TRBJ1-2
CDR3: CASSYNRGDNYGYTF; DNA: TGTGCCAGCAGCTATAACAGGGGGGATAACTATGGCTACACCTTC; size: .; D: TRBD1; V: TRBV3-1/TRBV3-2; J: TRBJ1-2
CDR3: CASSETTDTGELFF; DNA: TGTGCCAGCAGTGAAACGACAGACACCGGGGAGCTGTTTTTT; size: .; D: .; V: TRBV6-1; J: TRBJ2-2
CDR3: CASSLNRGEKLFF; DNA: TGTGCCAGCAGCTTAAACAGGGGTGAAAAACTGTTTTTT; size: .; D: TRBD1; V: TRBV7-3; J: TRBJ1-4
CDR3: CASSPAGGLNTEAFF; DNA: TGTGCCAGCAGTCCAGCGGGGGGTTTGAACACTGAAGCTTTCTTT; size: .; D: .; V: TRBV6-6; J: TRBJ1-1
CDR3: CASSEGSGMGSGELFF; DNA: TGTGCCAGCAGTGAGGGTAGCGGCATGGGGAGCGGGGAGCTGTTTTTT; size: once; D: .; V: TRBV2; J: TRBJ2-2
CDR3: CASRPFLRDRGRNEQFF; DNA: TGTGCCAGCAGACCTTTCCTCCGGGACAGGGGGCGTAATGAGCAGTTCTTC; size: .; D: TRBD1; V: TRBV11-2; J: TRBJ2-1
CDR3: CASSLSGTGTGRTDTQYF; DNA: TGCGCCAGCAGCTTGTCGGGGACCGGGACAGGGCGGACAGATACGCAGTATTTT; size: .; D: TRBD1; V: TRBV5-1; J: TRBJ2-3
CDR3: CASSLGLVSSYEQYF; DNA: TGTGCCAGTAGCCTCGGACTCGTTAGCTCCTACGAGCAGTACTTC; size: .; D: .; V: TRBV19; J: TRBJ2-7
CDR3: CASSVVSRGNGELFF; DNA: TGTGCCAGCAGCGTAGTGTCCAGGGGCAATGGGGAGCTGTTTTTT; size: .; D: .; V: TRBV9; J: TRBJ2-2
CDR3: CALRQANNSPLHF; DNA: TGTGCCCTGAGACAGGCCAATAATTCACCCCTCCACTTT; size: .; D: .; V: TRBV6-5; J: TRBJ1-6
CDR3: CASSVDSGKTYEQYF; DNA: TGTGCCAGCAGCGTAGATAGCGGGAAGACCTACGAGCAGTACTTC; size: .; D: TRBD2; V: TRBV9; J: TRBJ2-7
CDR3: CASSVTSGRRNNEQFF; DNA: TGTGCCAGTAGTGTAACTAGCGGGAGAAGGAACAATGAGCAGTTCTTC; size: .; D: TRBD2; V: TRBV19; J: TRBJ2-1
CDR3: CASSLAGRAEAFF; DNA: TGTGCCAGCAGCTTAGCTGGGAGGGCTGAAGCTTTCTTT; size: .; D: .; V: TRBV7-2; J: TRBJ1-1
CDR3: CASSYLTRDQPQHF; DNA: TGTGCCAGCAGTTACTTGACACGAGATCAGCCCCAGCATTTT; size: .; D: .; V: TRBV6-2/TRBV6-3; J: TRBJ1-5
CDR3: CSVEGATEAQETQYF; DNA: TGCAGCGTTGAGGGGGCCACGGAGGCCCAAGAGACCCAGTACTTC; size: .; D: .; V: TRBV29-1; J: TRBJ2-5
CDR3: CASRGSGSSYNEQFF; DNA: TGCGCCAGCCGGGGAAGCGGGAGCTCCTACAATGAGCAGTTCTTC; size: .; D: TRBD2; V: TRBV5-1; J: TRBJ2-1
CDR3: CASSLSSGQLINIQYF; DNA: TGCGCCAGCAGCTTGAGTTCGGGACAGCTAATAAACATTCAGTACTTC; size: .; D: TRBD1; V: TRBV5-1; J: TRBJ2-4